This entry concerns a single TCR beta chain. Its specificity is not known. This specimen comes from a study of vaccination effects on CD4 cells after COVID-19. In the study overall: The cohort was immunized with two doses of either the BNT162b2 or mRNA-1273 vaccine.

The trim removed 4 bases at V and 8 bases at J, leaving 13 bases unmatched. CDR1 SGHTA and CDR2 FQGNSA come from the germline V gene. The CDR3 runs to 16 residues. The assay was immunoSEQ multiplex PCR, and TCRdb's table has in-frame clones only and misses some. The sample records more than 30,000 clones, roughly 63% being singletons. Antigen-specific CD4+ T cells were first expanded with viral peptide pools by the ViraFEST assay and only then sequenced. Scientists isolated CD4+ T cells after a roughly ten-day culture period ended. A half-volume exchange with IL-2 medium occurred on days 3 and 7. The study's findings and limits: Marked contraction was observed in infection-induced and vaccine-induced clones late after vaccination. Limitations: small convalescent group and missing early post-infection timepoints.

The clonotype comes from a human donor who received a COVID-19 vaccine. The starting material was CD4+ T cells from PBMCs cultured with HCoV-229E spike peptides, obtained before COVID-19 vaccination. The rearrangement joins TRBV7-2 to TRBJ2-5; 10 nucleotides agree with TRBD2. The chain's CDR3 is CASSSRSGGALGTQYF. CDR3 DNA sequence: TGTGCCAGCAGCTCAAGAAGCGGGGGGGCTCTGGGAACCCAGTACTTC.